This T cell receptor beta chain was observed in a study of cytomegalovirus exposure and HLA in healthy donors. General study results and limits: Cytomegalovirus status was reportedly diagnosed by the classifier with high sensitivity and specificity.

This CDR3 has 16 residues. With V trimmed by 7 bases and J by 4 bases, 13 bases remained unmatched. Germline CDR1 is SGHRS and CDR2 is YFSETQ. Primers for the PCR totalled 60 Vbeta and 13 Jbeta. Profiled with immunoSEQ multiplex PCR; TCRdb holds only in-frame clones, not every one. The table records some 140,000 clones, around four fifths of them present only once. Worth noting for this clone: Antigen specificity is unknown.

This receptor was obtained from a man in his forties or fifties in good health and CMV-seronegative. The sequencing sample was made of PBMCs. The chain joins TRBV5-1 to TRBJ2-7, with 11 positions matching TRBD2. The CDR3 spells CASWPLAGGPNYEQYF. In DNA, the CDR3 is TGCGCCAGCTGGCCCCTAGCGGGAGGACCAAATTACGAGCAGTACTTC.